This T cell receptor beta chain derives from a study of blood T cell repertoires in COVID-19 (dated by TCRdb to about 2020). Background for the entire study: The collaborator samples originated in the United States, Italy and Spain and spanned the acute and convalescent phases of COVID-19. Subjects who had been exposed to COVID-19, were actively infected with it, or had recovered from it provided the deeply sampled blood TCRbeta repertoires that made up the dataset. The prospective study material was composed of cDNA or gDNA derived from T cells, B-cell-depleted T cells, or PBMCs. Where HLA class I and class II types were available, the types were taken from metadata supplied by the sample provider, not from assay-based typing. The samples were drawn from two sources: the first 160 participants of the ongoing ImmuneRACE study, and 950 to 1,500 subjects contributed by 6 global collaborators. Nearly every sample came with metadata listing a de-identified subject ID, COVID-19 status, age in years and sex. The repertoires were released in a freely available public database intended as a resource for research on the immune response to SARS-CoV-2.

The investigation overall reported the following: The amount of clinical and demographic metadata varied by source and participant and was provided uncurated.

There are 14 amino acids in the CDR3, from cysteine to phenylalanine inclusive. CDR3 DNA only is kept here, 42 bases in frame from base 1. The germline V gene yields SQVTM for CDR1 and ANQGSEA for CDR2. V loses 2 bases, J loses 7 bases, and the germline ends lie 17 bases apart. TCRbeta CDR3 regions were amplified from genomic DNA using the immunoSEQ Assay, a bias-controlled multiplex PCR. Regarding the original processing steps: Nucleated cell counts per sample were estimated from amplification of reference gene primers within the assay. Sequence reads were collapsed and filtered to measure the absolute abundance of every unique TCRbeta CDR3 rearrangement. For each sample, productive Simpson clonality was calculated as the square root of Simpson's diversity index across productive rearrangements. As stored in TCRdb, this immuneACCESS dataset retains in-frame rearrangements with V and J assigned. A fraction of the clones does not appear; measured against another copy, unresolved V genes explain less than half of the discrepancy, and the remainder lacks a known reason. V, J and clone size were drawn from that table, and D and trimming were deduced from the DNA. This sample lists about 210,000 clones; about 88% were detected once. The biggest ten clones account for over 1.5% of the sample.

Collaborating institutions collected whole blood in K2EDTA tubes following their own protocols. For TCRbeta analysis, collaborators shipped samples as frozen whole blood, isolated PBMCs, or DNA extracted from either of those sample types. On this clone: Its target antigen remains unknown. The input lacks base qualities; no much larger clone sits a single base away.

The sequenced sample was peripheral blood. This TCR came from a man aged 65 to 79 with acute or convalescent COVID-19. The chain was built from TRBV29-1 and TRBJ1-2, and perhaps TRBD1 as D gene, on 6 matching bases. CDR3 region: CSVERNQGSSGYTF. The DNA sequence is TGCAGCGTTGAAAGGAATCAGGGGTCGTCTGGCTACACCTTC.